Included here is one T cell receptor beta chain sequence, with context. No cognate antigen has been identified for it. No much larger clonotype is one base removed from it; base qualities were not supplied. The library came from the immunoSEQ multiplex PCR assay. TCRdb re-hosts the immuneACCESS table, in-frame sequences only. Its copies lack some clones; in the studies checked, an unresolved V gene accounts for under half of them, and the cause for the rest is not known. The sample data list about 28,000 clones, and roughly nine tenths of these were observed just once. The ten largest account for approximately 12% of the sample. Trimming costs V 2 bases and J 0 bases, and their ends lie 11 bases apart. The CDR1 and CDR2 encoded by the germline V gene are MGHRA and YSYEKL. Including cysteine and phenylalanine, the CDR3 has 16 amino acids. The DNA shown is the 48-base CDR3, in frame from base 1. This specimen belongs to a study of control samples from healthy donors and cancer patients (dated by TCRdb to 2020 to 2021).

The chain couples TRBV4-1 to TRBJ1-5; the D gene lacks a confident call. The sample taken for sequencing was PBMCs. The receptor's source is a man aged 45-65 years with lung cancer. The base sequence is TGCGCCAGCAGCCAAACGGGAAGTTATAGCAATCAGCCCCAGCATTTT. Translated, this is CASSQTGSYSNQPQHF.